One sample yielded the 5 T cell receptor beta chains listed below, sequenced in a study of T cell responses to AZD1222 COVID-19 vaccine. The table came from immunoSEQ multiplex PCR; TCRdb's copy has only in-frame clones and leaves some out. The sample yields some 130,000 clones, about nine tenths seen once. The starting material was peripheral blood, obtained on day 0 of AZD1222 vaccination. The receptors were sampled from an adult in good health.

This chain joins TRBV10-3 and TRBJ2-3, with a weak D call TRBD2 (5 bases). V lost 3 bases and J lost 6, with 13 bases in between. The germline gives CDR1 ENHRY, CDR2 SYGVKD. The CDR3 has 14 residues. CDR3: CAISEKGGVDTQYF. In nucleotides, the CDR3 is TGTGCCATCAGTGAAAAAGGAGGAGTGGATACGCAGTATTTT.

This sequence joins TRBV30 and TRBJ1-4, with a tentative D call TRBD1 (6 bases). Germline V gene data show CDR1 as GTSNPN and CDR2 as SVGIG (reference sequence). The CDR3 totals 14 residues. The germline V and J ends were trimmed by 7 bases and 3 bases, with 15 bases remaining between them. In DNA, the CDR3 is TGTGCCTTGGGCTGGACAGAGCCTAATGAAAAACTGTTTTTT. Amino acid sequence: CALGWTEPNEKLFF.

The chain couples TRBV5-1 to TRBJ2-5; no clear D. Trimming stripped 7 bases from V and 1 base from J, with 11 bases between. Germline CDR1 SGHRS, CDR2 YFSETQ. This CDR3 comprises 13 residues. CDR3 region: CASATSPQETQYF. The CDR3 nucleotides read TGCGCCAGCGCAACATCCCCCCAAGAGACCCAGTACTTC.

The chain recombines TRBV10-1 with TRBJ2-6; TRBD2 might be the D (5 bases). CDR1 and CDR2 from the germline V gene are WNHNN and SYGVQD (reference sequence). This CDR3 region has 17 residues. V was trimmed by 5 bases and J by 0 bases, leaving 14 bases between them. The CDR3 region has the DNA TGCGCCAGCAGTCGGGGAATACTCGGCTCTGGGGCCAACGTCCTGACTTTC. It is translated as CASSRGILGSGANVLTF.

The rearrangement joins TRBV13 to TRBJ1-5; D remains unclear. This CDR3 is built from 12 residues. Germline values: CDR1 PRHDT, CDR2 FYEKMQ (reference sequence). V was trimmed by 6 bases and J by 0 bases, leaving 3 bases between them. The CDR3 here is CASSYSNQPQHF. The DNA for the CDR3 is TGTGCCAGCAGTTATAGCAATCAGCCCCAGCATTTT. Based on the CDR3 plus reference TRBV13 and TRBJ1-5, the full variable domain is AAGVIQSPRHLIKEKRETATLKCYPIPRHDTVYWYQQGPGQDPQFLISFYEKMQSDKGSIPDRFSAQQFSDYHSELNMSSLELGDSALYFCASSYSNQPQHFGDGTRLSIL.